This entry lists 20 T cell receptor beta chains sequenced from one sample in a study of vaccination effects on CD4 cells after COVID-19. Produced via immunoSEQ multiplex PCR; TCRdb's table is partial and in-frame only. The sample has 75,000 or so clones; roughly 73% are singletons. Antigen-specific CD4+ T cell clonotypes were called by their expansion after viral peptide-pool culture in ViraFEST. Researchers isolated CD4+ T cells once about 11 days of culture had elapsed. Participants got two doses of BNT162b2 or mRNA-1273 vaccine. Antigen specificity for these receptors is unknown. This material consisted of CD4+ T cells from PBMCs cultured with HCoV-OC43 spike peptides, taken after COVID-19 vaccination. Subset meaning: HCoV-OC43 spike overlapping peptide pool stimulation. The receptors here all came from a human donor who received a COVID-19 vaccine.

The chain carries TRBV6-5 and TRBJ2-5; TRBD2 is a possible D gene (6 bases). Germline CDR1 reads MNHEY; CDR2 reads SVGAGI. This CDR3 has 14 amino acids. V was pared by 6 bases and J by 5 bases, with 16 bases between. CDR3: CASRETGGAETQYF. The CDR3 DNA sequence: TGTGCCAGCAGGGAGACCGGGGGAGCCGAGACCCAGTACTTC.

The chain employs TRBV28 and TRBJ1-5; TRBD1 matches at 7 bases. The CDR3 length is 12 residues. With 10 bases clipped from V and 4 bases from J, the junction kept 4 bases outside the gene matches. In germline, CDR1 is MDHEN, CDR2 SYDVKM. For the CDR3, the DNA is TGTGCCATTCAGGGGGGGAATCAGCCCCAGCATTTT. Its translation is CAIQGGNQPQHF. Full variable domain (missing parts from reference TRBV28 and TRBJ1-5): DVKVTQSSRYLVKRTGEKVFLECVQDMDHENMFWYRQDPGLGLRLIYFSYDVKMKEKGDIPEGYSVSREKKERFSLILESASTNQTSMYLCAIQGGNQPQHFGDGTRLSIL.

The CDR3 region is CASSEKTTDTQYF. The CDR3 DNA is TGTGCCAGCAGTGAAAAAACCACAGATACGCAGTATTTT. This rearrangement joins TRBV2 to TRBJ2-3; D unclear. The germline V and J ends were trimmed by 2 bases and 2 bases, with 5 bases remaining between them. The CDR3 contains 13 residues. Germline assignment: CDR1 SNHLY and CDR2 FYNNEI.

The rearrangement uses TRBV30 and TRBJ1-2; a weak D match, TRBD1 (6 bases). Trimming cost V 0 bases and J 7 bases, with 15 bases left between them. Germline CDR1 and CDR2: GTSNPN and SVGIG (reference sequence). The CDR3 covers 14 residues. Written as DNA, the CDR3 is TGTGCCTGGAGTGTCCCCCCAGGGGTAGGTGGCTACACCTTC. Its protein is CAWSVPPGVGGYTF.

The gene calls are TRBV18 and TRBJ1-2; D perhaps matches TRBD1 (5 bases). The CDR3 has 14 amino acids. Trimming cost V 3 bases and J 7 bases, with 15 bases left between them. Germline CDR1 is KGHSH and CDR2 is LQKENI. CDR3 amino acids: CASSPVEGWGGYTF. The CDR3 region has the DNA TGTGCCAGCTCACCCGTCGAGGGGTGGGGTGGCTACACCTTC. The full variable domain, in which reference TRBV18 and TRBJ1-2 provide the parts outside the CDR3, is NAGVMQNPRHLVRRRGQEARLRCSPMKGHSHVYWYRQLPEEGLKFMVYLQKENIIDESGMPKERFSAEFPKEGPSILRIQQVVRGDSAAYFCASSPVEGWGGYTFGSGTRLTVV.

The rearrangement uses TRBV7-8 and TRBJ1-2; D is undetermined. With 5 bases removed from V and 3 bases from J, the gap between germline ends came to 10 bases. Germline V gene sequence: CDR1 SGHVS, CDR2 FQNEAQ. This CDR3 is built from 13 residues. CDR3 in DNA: TGTGCCAGCAGCCGCGGACCGTACTATGGCTACACCTTC. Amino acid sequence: CASSRGPYYGYTF.

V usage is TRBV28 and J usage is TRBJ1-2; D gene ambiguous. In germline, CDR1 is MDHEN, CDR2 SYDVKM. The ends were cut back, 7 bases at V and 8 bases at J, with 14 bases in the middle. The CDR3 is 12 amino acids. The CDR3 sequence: CASTAERVGYTF. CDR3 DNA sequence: TGTGCCAGCACCGCTGAGAGGGTGGGCTACACCTTC.

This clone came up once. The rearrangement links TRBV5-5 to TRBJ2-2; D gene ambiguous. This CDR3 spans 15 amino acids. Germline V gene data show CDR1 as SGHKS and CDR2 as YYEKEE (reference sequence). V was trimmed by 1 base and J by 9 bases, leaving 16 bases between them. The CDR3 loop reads CASSLSARLDWELFF. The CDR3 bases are TGTGCCAGCAGCTTGTCCGCCCGTTTAGATTGGGAGCTGTTTTTT. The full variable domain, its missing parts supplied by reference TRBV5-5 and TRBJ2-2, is DAGVTQSPTHLIKTRGQQVTLRCSPISGHKSVSWYQQVLGQGPQFIFQYYEKEERGRGNFPDRFSARQFPNYSSELNVNALLLGDSALYLCASSLSARLDWELFFGEGSRLTVL.

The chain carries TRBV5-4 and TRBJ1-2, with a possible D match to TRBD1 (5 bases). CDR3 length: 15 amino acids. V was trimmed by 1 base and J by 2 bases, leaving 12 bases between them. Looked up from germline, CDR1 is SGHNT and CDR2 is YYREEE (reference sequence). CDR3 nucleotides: TGTGCCAGCAGCTTGAAAGCTACAGGAAACTATGGCTACACCTTC. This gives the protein CASSLKATGNYGYTF.

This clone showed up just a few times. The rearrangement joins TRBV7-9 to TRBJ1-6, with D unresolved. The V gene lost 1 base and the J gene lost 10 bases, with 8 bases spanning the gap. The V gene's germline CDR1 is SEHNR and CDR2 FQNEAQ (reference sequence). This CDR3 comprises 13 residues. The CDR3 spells CASSLGDGSPLHF. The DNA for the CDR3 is TGTGCCAGCAGCTTAGGGGATGGCTCACCCCTCCACTTT.

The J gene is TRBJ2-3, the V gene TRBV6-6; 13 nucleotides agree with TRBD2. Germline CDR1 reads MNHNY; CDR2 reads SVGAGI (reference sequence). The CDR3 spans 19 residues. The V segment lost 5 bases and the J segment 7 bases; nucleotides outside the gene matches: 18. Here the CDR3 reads CASSPLGGLAGRSRNTQYF. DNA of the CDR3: TGTGCCAGCAGTCCGTTGGGGGGACTAGCGGGGCGGAGTCGTAATACGCAGTATTTT.

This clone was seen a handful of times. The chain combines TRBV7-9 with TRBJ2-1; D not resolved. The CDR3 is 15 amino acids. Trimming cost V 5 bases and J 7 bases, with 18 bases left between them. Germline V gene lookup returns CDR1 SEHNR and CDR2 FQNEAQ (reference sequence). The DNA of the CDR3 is TGTGCCAGCAGCCCCCCGTTTAGGTTTGGGAATGAGCAGTTCTTC. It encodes CASSPPFRFGNEQFF.

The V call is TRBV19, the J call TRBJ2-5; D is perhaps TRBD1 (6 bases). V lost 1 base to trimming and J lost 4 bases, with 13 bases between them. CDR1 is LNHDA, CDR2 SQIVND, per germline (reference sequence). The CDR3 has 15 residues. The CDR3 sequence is CASSIGLRGRETQYF. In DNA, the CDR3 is TGTGCCAGTAGTATAGGTCTCAGGGGACGAGAGACCCAGTACTTC.

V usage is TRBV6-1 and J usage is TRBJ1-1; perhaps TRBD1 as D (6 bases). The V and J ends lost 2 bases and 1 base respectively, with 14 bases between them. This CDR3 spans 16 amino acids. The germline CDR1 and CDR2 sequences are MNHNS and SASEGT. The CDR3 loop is CASSEYRADTNTEAFF. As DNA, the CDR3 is TGTGCCAGCAGTGAATACAGGGCAGATACGAACACTGAAGCTTTCTTT.

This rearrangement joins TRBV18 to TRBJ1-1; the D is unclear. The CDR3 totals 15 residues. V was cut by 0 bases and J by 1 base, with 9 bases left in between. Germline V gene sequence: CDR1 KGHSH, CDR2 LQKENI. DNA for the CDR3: TGTGCCAGCTCACCACCCTCCTCAGGGAACACTGAAGCTTTCTTT. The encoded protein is CASSPPSSGNTEAFF.

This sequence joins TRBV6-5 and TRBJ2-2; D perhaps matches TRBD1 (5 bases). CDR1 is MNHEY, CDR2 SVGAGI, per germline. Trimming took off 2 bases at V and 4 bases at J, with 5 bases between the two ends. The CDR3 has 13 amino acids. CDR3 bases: TGTGCCAGCAGTTACGACAGCACCGGGGAGCTGTTTTTT. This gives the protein CASSYDSTGELFF.

The CDR3 loop reads CASTPAGTSNQPQHF. CDR3 in DNA: TGTGCCAGCACCCCCGCGGGGACTAGCAATCAGCCCCAGCATTTT. This chain joins TRBV28 and TRBJ1-5; weak D call: TRBD1 (5 bases). The CDR3 length is 15 residues. Germline V gene sequence: CDR1 MDHEN, CDR2 SYDVKM. V was shortened by 7 bases and J by 0 bases, with 13 bases between the two germline ends.

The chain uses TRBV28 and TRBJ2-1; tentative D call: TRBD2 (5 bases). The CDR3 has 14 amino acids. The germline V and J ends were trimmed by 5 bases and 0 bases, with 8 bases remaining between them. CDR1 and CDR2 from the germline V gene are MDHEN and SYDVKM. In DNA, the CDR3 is TGTGCCAGCAGTCGCGGGTCCTCCTACAATGAGCAGTTCTTC. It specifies CASSRGSSYNEQFF.

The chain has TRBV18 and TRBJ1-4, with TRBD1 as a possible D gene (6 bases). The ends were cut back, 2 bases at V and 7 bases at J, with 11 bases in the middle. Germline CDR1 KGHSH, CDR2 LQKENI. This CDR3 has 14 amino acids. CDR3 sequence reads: CASSPAGAGEKLFF. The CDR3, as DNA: TGTGCCAGCTCACCAGCGGGGGCCGGTGAAAAACTGTTTTTT.

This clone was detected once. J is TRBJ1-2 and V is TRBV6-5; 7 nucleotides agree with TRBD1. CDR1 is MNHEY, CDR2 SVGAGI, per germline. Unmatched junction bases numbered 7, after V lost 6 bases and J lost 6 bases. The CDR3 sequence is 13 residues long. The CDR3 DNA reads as TGTGCCAGCAGCTTACAGGGGTTGGATGGCTACACCTTC. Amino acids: CASSLQGLDGYTF.